This T cell receptor (beta chain) was identified during a study of shared clonotypes between healthy human individuals. TCRdb's copy holds only in-frame clones and misses some; the assay was immunoSEQ multiplex PCR. The table has some 630,000 clones, roughly 70% seen once. Germline lookup yields CDR1 LNHNV and CDR2 YYDKDF (reference sequence). The V segment lost 0 bases and the J segment 10 bases; nucleotides outside the gene matches: 8. This CDR3 is built from 15 residues. This clone was detected once. The V and J genes are TRBV15 and TRBJ2-1; TRBD1 agrees at 8 bases. The specimen was memory CD4+ T cells sorted from blood. Subset indicated: CD45RA-negative fraction. The receptor's source is a woman aged 30 to 39 in good health. CDR3 coding DNA: TGTGCCACCAGCAGAGATATGGACAGGGACATCGAGCAGTTCTTC. This gives the protein CATSRDMDRDIEQFF.